This T cell receptor (beta chain) was sequenced in a study of CD8 T cells in ankylosing spondylitis. This clonotype was detected only a few times. From the 5' RACE reads, TCRdb called clonotypes with MiXCR, one entry per CDR3 protein. The data contain 290,000 or so distinct CDR3 sequences, 20% to 25% of them seen just once; the ten biggest clones take up 3.5% to 4.5%. The CDR3 sequence is 11 residues long. V gave up 5 bases and J gave up 8 bases, with 9 bases separating them. The clonotype originates from a female donor with ankylosing spondylitis or in good health (not recorded which). The sequenced sample was blood, either unsorted or a sorted T cell fraction (not recorded which). The V gene is TRBV12-3 or TRBV12-4, the J gene TRBJ1-2; tentatively, D is TRBD1 (6 bases). The CDR3 DNA follows: TGTGCCAGCAGTCGGACAGTAGGCTACACCTTC. This gives the protein CASSRTVGYTF.